This T cell receptor beta chain comes out of a study of T cells in Graves' hyperthyroidism and ophthalmopathy. General study findings and limits: Onset of ophthalmopathy came a median approximately 6 months after the model predicted it. A model of 13 V-J features distinguished ophthalmopathy from stable hyperthyroidism.

It was RNA transcripts that yielded the amplified TCR beta CDR3 regions. HTBI primers drove first-round RT-PCR of the TCR CDR3. TCRdb redid the calling of the multiplex PCR reads with MiXCR, one entry per CDR3 protein. The table includes hundreds of thousands of distinct CDR3 sequences, around 20% detected once. The CDR3 extends over 14 amino acids. V shed 4 bases and J shed 3 bases, with 13 bases lying between them. CDR1 is SGDLS and CDR2 is YYNGEE in the germline V gene. Diagnoses rested on clinical symptoms, serum thyroxine and TRAb, thyroid ultrasound and orbital computed tomography. Predating any ophthalmopathy symptoms, the blood sample was taken at first hyperthyroidism diagnosis. Turning to this clonotype: Antigen specificity is unknown.

This chain links TRBV9 with TRBJ1-2, with D perhaps TRBD1 (5 bases). The clonotype originates from a woman between 50 and 59 years old with Graves' hyperthyroidism that later progressed to Graves' ophthalmopathy. Sample: blood. For the CDR3, the DNA is TGTGCCAGCAGCTCCAGATGGGGGGACTATGGCTACACCTTC. Translated: CASSSRWGDYGYTF.